This T cell receptor (beta chain) was captured by sequencing in a study of beta chain features in type 1 diabetes. Study conclusions and caveats: Type 1 diabetes patients had TCRB CDR3s that were shorter (moderately but significantly so) in all four CD4+ subsets.

The CDR3 consists of 14 residues. Germline loops: CDR1 MNHEY, CDR2 SVGAGI. V lost 0 bases and J lost 5, with 11 bases in between. A single heparinised blood sample, averaging about 100 mL, was obtained per donor. Cells sorted by CD45RO/CCR7/CD25/CD127/CD95/CD27 comprised CD4+ naive, central memory, regulatory and stem cell-like memory cells. All of the isolated RNA was reverse transcribed, so expressed TCRB transcripts were sequenced. Assay: immunoSEQ multiplex PCR; the TCRdb copy retains only in-frame clones and omits some. The table lists 600,000 to 750,000 clones, approximately 13% of them singletons. Comment on this clone: Its antigen is not identified.

The source material was naive CD4+ T cells from blood. The chain links TRBV6-5 to TRBJ2-7; D call uncertain. The receptor was derived from a man aged 30-40 years with type 1 diabetes. The CDR3 nucleotides read TGTGCCAGCAGTTACTCGATACGCGGCCACGAGCAGTACTTC. Translation: CASSYSIRGHEQYF.